A selection of T cell receptor beta chains follows, all from one sample in a study of early T cells in non-severe SARS-CoV-2 infection. One entry per CDR3 protein, called by TCRdb with MiXCR from the 5' RACE reads. The sample holds more than 55,000 distinct CDR3 sequences, 5.9% seen once. This specimen consisted of whole blood, obtained at baseline. All receptors come from an adult who was a healthcare worker with PCR-confirmed SARS-CoV-2 infection or an uninfected control (not recorded which). The conserved cysteine and the conserved F or W are not part of the CDR3 here. Fields, in order: CDR3 length, V gene, J gene, D gene, CDR3 protein. The D gene is left open where the match is weak.

16	TRBV7-9	TRBJ2-3	TRBD2	ASSRPGLAGGPSDTQY
11	TRBV29-1	TRBJ1-1	.	SVERTEDTEAF
13	TRBV20-1	TRBJ1-1	TRBD1	SARRGGQMNTEAF
11	TRBV20-1	TRBJ2-7	.	SARSPQGYEQY
13	TRBV24-1	TRBJ2-1	TRBD1	ATSDSTTGWNEQF
15	TRBV15	TRBJ1-2	TRBD1	ATSRVARGASNYGYT
13	TRBV28	TRBJ1-1	TRBD1	ASSLRQGQYTEAF
13	TRBV5-6	TRBJ2-1	.	ASSLISPSYNEQF
11	TRBV5-1	TRBJ2-2	TRBD1	ASRDRDTGELF
14	TRBV4-1	TRBJ2-3	TRBD2	ASSPTAGGRTDTQY
11	TRBV6-5	TRBJ1-5	TRBD1	ASSTTGNQPQH
16	TRBV30	TRBJ2-3	TRBD2	AWSPISASGKGTDTQY
15	TRBV18	TRBJ2-1	TRBD1	ASSPQGAGTGQNEQF
13	TRBV20-1	TRBJ2-3	TRBD1	SARDSDRGLASPY
15	TRBV7-6	TRBJ1-3	.	ASSLVRPGGSGNTIY
12	TRBV28	TRBJ2-1	TRBD1	ASSPGQGRNEQF
12	TRBV20-1	TRBJ2-7	TRBD2	SARTGTSEIEQY
17	TRBV11-2	TRBJ2-1	TRBD2	ASSLDLATSGGRYNEQF
13	TRBV12-3/TRBV12-4	TRBJ1-4	.	ASSSRTATNEKLF
12	TRBV5-1	TRBJ2-3	.	ASSSRTTTDTQY
9	TRBV20-1	TRBJ2-1	.	SAGEGIEQF
12	TRBV7-8	TRBJ1-4	.	ASSLGSANEKLF
13	TRBV28	TRBJ2-1	.	ASSLSESSYNEQF
13	TRBV19	TRBJ2-1	TRBD2	ASSNSGRANNEQF
16	TRBV12-3/TRBV12-4	TRBJ1-5	TRBD1	ASSTGTGGGRSNQPQH
13	TRBV5-1	TRBJ2-2	TRBD1	ASSRDRANTGELF
11	TRBV2	TRBJ2-7	TRBD2	ASKEREGYEQY
13	TRBV10-3	TRBJ2-7	TRBD1	ANRPDRGRVYEQY
11	TRBV12-3/TRBV12-4	TRBJ1-6	.	ASTLLGHSPLH
14	TRBV18	TRBJ2-3	TRBD1	ASSLFMDRVGDTQY
14	TRBV20-1	TRBJ1-2	.	SGRGGVREGHYGYT
9	TRBV28	TRBJ1-2	.	ATSGGYGYT
9	TRBV11-2	TRBJ1-1	.	ASTWGTEAF
12	TRBV20-1	TRBJ1-2	TRBD1	SARFGQAAYGYT
13	TRBV28	TRBJ2-3	TRBD2	ASSLTSGTTDTQY
13	TRBV10-3	TRBJ2-1	TRBD2	AISPSSGGYNEQF
14	TRBV20-1	TRBJ2-7	TRBD2	SASWRAGASPYEQY
12	TRBV20-1	TRBJ2-1	.	SAREGMVYNEQF
10	TRBV19	TRBJ2-7	.	ASSSRAYEQY
13	TRBV6-6	TRBJ1-1	.	ASSYSGDGGTEAF
11	TRBV29-1	TRBJ2-1	TRBD2	SVVAGGYNEQF
12	TRBV28	TRBJ2-1	.	ASSLVDRSNEQF
12	TRBV7-8	TRBJ1-5	.	ASSETTRGQPQH
12	TRBV6-6	TRBJ2-7	TRBD2	ASSLAGGPDEQY
14	TRBV7-2	TRBJ1-6	TRBD1	ASSPRGQVVNSPLH
15	TRBV11-3	TRBJ2-6	TRBD1	ASSWGTGASGANVLT
17	TRBV28	TRBJ2-3	.	ASSFGPDSTARGADTQY
10	TRBV19	TRBJ2-1	.	AVGTLRNEQF
13	TRBV24-1	TRBJ1-5	.	ATSESSGFNQPQH
14	TRBV2	TRBJ1-3	TRBD1	ASGPDRPSSGNTIY
14	TRBV11-2	TRBJ1-2	.	ASSLAGVNPREGYT
12	TRBV4-2	TRBJ2-5	.	ASSQDHNQETQY
12	TRBV7-2	TRBJ2-1	TRBD2	ASSIRDYLNEQF
13	TRBV7-9	TRBJ2-7	TRBD2	ASSISGGTSYEQY
10	TRBV11-2	TRBJ2-1	.	ASSPEYNEQF
11	TRBV6-5	TRBJ1-1	.	ASSSRGGHEVF
14	TRBV7-2	TRBJ2-7	TRBD1	ASSPRGQGSSYEQY
15	TRBV7-9	TRBJ2-1	TRBD2	ASSPRLIGRNYNEQF
12	TRBV4-1	TRBJ2-7	TRBD1	ASSHRQGGHEQY
12	TRBV20-1	TRBJ2-1	.	SAGGGGSYNEQF